The clone carrying this T cell receptor (beta chain) was seen ten or more times. Its antigen is unidentified. Amplified TCR beta CDR3 regions derived from RNA transcripts. HTBI primers drove first-round RT-PCR of the TCR CDR3. TCRdb called the multiplex PCR reads again in MiXCR, with one record for every CDR3 protein. Counted here are almost 600,000 distinct CDR3 sequences, approximately 14% occurring once; the ten biggest clones make up roughly 6.2%. The entry originates in a study of T cells in Graves' hyperthyroidism and ophthalmopathy. Findings and limits, study-wide: Most clonotypes that expanded in the thyroid above 0.001 also showed up in blood. Before onset, by a median of approximately 5.9 months, the model predicted ophthalmopathy.

The CDR3 sequence is 15 residues long. CDR1 and CDR2 from the germline V gene are SGHAT and FQNNGV. Trimming pared 6 bases from V and 5 bases from J, leaving 16 bases between. Patients with uncontrolled infections, other autoimmune diseases, pregnancy or lactation were excluded. The diagnostic basis comprised clinical symptoms, serum thyroxine and TRAb, thyroid ultrasound and orbital computed tomography. Material for sequencing was blood. The receptor comes from a young woman with Graves' hyperthyroidism that later progressed to Graves' ophthalmopathy. The J gene is TRBJ1-4, the V gene TRBV11-2; TRBD1 is a possible D gene (5 bases). This CDR3 is CASSVQGAKNEKLFF. The CDR3 nucleotides are TGTGCCAGCAGTGTCCAGGGAGCGAAAAATGAAAAACTGTTTTTT.